This is a list of T cell receptor beta chains from one sample in a study of blood T cell repertoires in COVID-19. The repertoire was sequenced with immunoSEQ multiplex PCR; TCRdb's copy has only in-frame clones and lacks some. The sample has some 220,000 clones; approximately 87% are singletons. The sequencing input was PBMCs or T cells enriched from blood (not recorded which). These receptors originate from a woman aged 45-60 years in a cohort exposed to, infected with or recovered from COVID-19 (not recorded which). Both conserved end residues are part of each CDR3. Fields, in order: clone size, D gene, V gene, J gene, CDR3 DNA, CDR3 protein. A D gene is named only where the DNA matches it firmly. Size tells how often a clone was seen (once, few, many) or the class of an expanded clone, and some rows leave it out.

once	TRBD1	TRBV19	TRBJ1-6	TGTGCGACGGACGACAGGGGCCGGAATTCACCCCTCCACTTT	CATDDRGRNSPLHF
-	TRBD1	TRBV7-9	TRBJ1-1	TGTGCCAGCAGCTCGGGTAGGGGGCGATCAGCTTTCTTT	CASSSGRGRSAFF
-	TRBD1	TRBV11-2	TRBJ1-3	TGTGCCAGCAGCTTCGGGACAGGGCAAGCTGGAAACACCATATATTTT	CASSFGTGQAGNTIYF
-	TRBD1	TRBV2	TRBJ2-2	TGTGCCAGCAGCGAGACAGGGGGGAGAACCGGGGAGCTGTTTTTT	CASSETGGRTGELFF
-	-	TRBV2	TRBJ2-7	TGTGCCAGCGGCGAGGCTCCAAGCTCCTACGAGCAGTACTTC	CASGEAPSSYEQYF
few	-	TRBV9	TRBJ2-2	TGTGCCAGCAGCGTGCCTATCACCGGGGAGCTGTTTTTT	CASSVPITGELFF
-	-	TRBV11-2	TRBJ1-2	TGTGCCAGCAGCCTCCTCGCAGCGTCTTATGGCTACACCTTC	CASSLLAASYGYTF
-	-	TRBV30	TRBJ1-4	TGTGCCTGGAGTGTACAGGGTTGGGAAAAACTGTTTTTT	CAWSVQGWEKLFF
once	-	TRBV4-2	TRBJ1-6	TGTGCCAGCAGCCAGGCCCAGGGAGGGGATAATTCACCCCTCCACTTT	CASSQAQGGDNSPLHF
-	-	TRBV24-1	TRBJ2-5	TGTGCCACCAGTGACCACCGGACAGTTAACCAAGAGACCCAGTACTTC	CATSDHRTVNQETQYF
-	TRBD2	TRBV4-2	TRBJ2-7	TGTGCCAGCAGCCGCGCTTCCCCCAGGACTAGCGGATTCTCCTACGAGCAGTACTTC	CASSRASPRTSGFSYEQYF
-	TRBD1	TRBV19	TRBJ2-1	TGTGCCAGTAGTCTATACCCGGGACAGGCGAGCTCCTACAATGAGCAGTTCTTC	CASSLYPGQASSYNEQFF
-	-	TRBV2	TRBJ1-4	TGTGCCAGCAGTGGGCGGACAGCGGGGGAAAAACTGTTTTTT	CASSGRTAGEKLFF
-	-	TRBV6-6	TRBJ1-2	TGTGCCAGCAGTCCCATCAGCGACTCCGGCGGCTACACCTTC	CASSPISDSGGYTF
-	-	TRBV4-3	TRBJ2-3	TGCGCCAGCAGCCCGTGGACAGAAATCACAGATACGCAGTATTTT	CASSPWTEITDTQYF
-	-	TRBV7-9	TRBJ2-3	TGTGCCAGCAGCCCTGCTAGCACCCGTGGAGGGACGCAGTATTTT	CASSPASTRGGTQYF
-	-	TRBV6-5	TRBJ2-1	TGTGCCAGCAGTTACTCGGGGGGGCCAAATGAGCAGTTCTTC	CASSYSGGPNEQFF
-	TRBD1	TRBV7-2	TRBJ1-1	TGTGCCAGCAGCCCGAGGACAGGGGACACTGAAGCTTTCTTT	CASSPRTGDTEAFF
-	-	TRBV2	TRBJ1-4	TGTGCCAGCAGACGAAGCCCCGGGGCAACTAATGAAAAACTGTTTTTT	CASRRSPGATNEKLFF
-	TRBD2	TRBV25-1	TRBJ2-1	TGTGCCAGCAGTGTGATCAGCGGGGGCGTGGAGTTCTTC	CASSVISGGVEFF
-	TRBD2	TRBV9	TRBJ2-7	TGTGCCAGCAGCGTAGGGGCGGGGGGCCGGAACGAGCAGTACTTC	CASSVGAGGRNEQYF
-	TRBD1	TRBV5-1	TRBJ1-2	TGCGCCAGCAGCTTGCGGGCAGGGGGGCTTCTCGGCTACACCTTC	CASSLRAGGLLGYTF
-	-	TRBV3-1/TRBV3-2	TRBJ1-1	TGTGCCAGCAGCCAAGGCAGCAGGATCGTGGGCACTGAAGCTTTCTTT	CASSQGSRIVGTEAFF
-	-	TRBV4-1	TRBJ2-5	TGCGCCAGCTCCCTCGCTCGGGGTGGGAAGACCCAGTACTTC	CASSLARGGKTQYF
-	TRBD1	TRBV30	TRBJ2-7	TGTGCCTGGAGTGTAAACTCGTGGGACAGGGGGCGCTTGGCCTACGAGCAGTACTTC	CAWSVNSWDRGRLAYEQYF
-	-	TRBV25-1	TRBJ1-6	TGTGCCAGCAGTGATCCGTCCAGTTATAATTCACCCCTCCACTTT	CASSDPSSYNSPLHF
-	-	TRBV15	TRBJ1-4	TGTGCCACCAGCAGAGGGAGCAGGGGCGCAAGTTCTGAAAAACTGTTTTTT	CATSRGSRGASSEKLFF
-	TRBD1	TRBV19	TRBJ1-4	TGTGCCAGTAGTGCGGACAGGGGGGAGGAAAAACTGTTTTTT	CASSADRGEEKLFF
once	-	TRBV4-3	TRBJ1-1	TGCGCCAGCAGCTACAGGCTGAACACTGAAGCTTTCTTT	CASSYRLNTEAFF
-	TRBD2	TRBV11-2	TRBJ2-2	TGTGCCAGCAGCGAGAGAAGCGGGGGGAGCACCGGGGAGCTGTTTTTT	CASSERSGGSTGELFF
-	-	TRBV28	TRBJ1-5	TGTGCCAGCAGCTTGGGCCGACTACGTAGCAATCAGCCCCAGCATTTT	CASSLGRLRSNQPQHF
-	-	TRBV6-2/TRBV6-3	TRBJ1-2	TGTGCCAGCAGCTATGGATTGAGGGGCTACACCTTC	CASSYGLRGYTF
-	-	TRBV30	TRBJ1-6	TGTGCCTGGAGTGTAAATTTAGCAGGGAATTCACCCCTCCACTTT	CAWSVNLAGNSPLHF
-	-	TRBV5-6	TRBJ2-5	TGTGCCAGCAGCGTGTATGAAGAGACCCAGTACTTC	CASSVYEETQYF
few	-	TRBV11-2	TRBJ1-6	TGTGCCAGCAGCTTTGCGCGGAGCCTCAATTCACCCCTCCACTTT	CASSFARSLNSPLHF
-	-	TRBV11-3	TRBJ2-7	TGTGCCAGCAGCTTAGATGATAGCTCCTACGAGCAGTACTTC	CASSLDDSSYEQYF
-	TRBD1	TRBV19	TRBJ1-5	TGTGCCAGTAGTTTTTCGGACAGGGGCAATCAGCCCCAGCATTTT	CASSFSDRGNQPQHF
few	-	TRBV9	TRBJ1-1	TGTGCCAGCAGCGTAGGTTTAGAAGCCCACGAAGCTTTCTTT	CASSVGLEAHEAFF
-	TRBD1	TRBV5-8	TRBJ1-5	TGTGCCAGCAGCTTGGACAGGGGGTGGTCTCAGCCCCAGCATTTT	CASSLDRGWSQPQHF
once	TRBD2	TRBV4-2	TRBJ2-2	TGTGCCAGCAGCCAAGATCCGGGGGGGTTCACCGGGGAGCTGTTTTTT	CASSQDPGGFTGELFF
-	-	TRBV19	TRBJ1-4	TGTGCCAGTAGTGCGGCGGGGGCGGGACATGAGGAAAAACTGTTTTTT	CASSAAGAGHEEKLFF
-	-	TRBV21-1	TRBJ1-2	TGTGCCAGCAGCAAATGGATGGGGGGCTATGGCTACACCTTC	CASSKWMGGYGYTF
-	TRBD1	TRBV3-1/TRBV3-2	TRBJ1-3	TGTGCCAGCAGCCCAAACACAGGGGCCGTCGGAAACACCATATATTTT	CASSPNTGAVGNTIYF
-	-	TRBV6-5	TRBJ2-2	TGTGCCAGCAGACCCACAGGCATCGGGGAGCTGTTTTTT	CASRPTGIGELFF
-	-	TRBV5-5	TRBJ1-6	TGTGCCAGCAGCTTGGCGGGGGACTTCCATAATTCACCCCTCCACTTT	CASSLAGDFHNSPLHF
few	-	TRBV4-3	TRBJ2-1	TGCGCCAGCAGCCAAGGGGAGGGGGACTCCTACAATGAGCAGTTCTTC	CASSQGEGDSYNEQFF
-	-	TRBV27	TRBJ1-2	TGTGCCAGCAGCTACTCAGGGTTCTCTAACTATGGCTACACCTTC	CASSYSGFSNYGYTF
once	TRBD1	TRBV3-1/TRBV3-2	TRBJ1-6	TGTGCCAGCAGCCTAGGACAGGGGGTACTTAATTCACCCCTCCACTTT	CASSLGQGVLNSPLHF
-	TRBD2	TRBV5-1	TRBJ2-5	TGCGCCAGCAGCCCTCTAGCGGGGGGGGAGACCCAGTACTTC	CASSPLAGGETQYF
-	-	TRBV27	TRBJ1-1	TGTGCCAGCAGTTTAGGGGGGATGGGGACTGAAGCTTTCTTT	CASSLGGMGTEAFF
-	TRBD1	TRBV6-5	TRBJ2-5	TGTGCCAGCAGTCCCGGGACAGGACACCAAGAGACCCAGTACTTC	CASSPGTGHQETQYF
-	TRBD1	TRBV7-8	TRBJ1-5	TGTGCCAGCAGCTCTACAGGGGGCCCTGGCAATCAGCCCCAGCATTTT	CASSSTGGPGNQPQHF
-	-	TRBV7-3	TRBJ1-4	TGTGCCAGCTTGATAGGGGTTGAAAAACTGTTTTTT	CASLIGVEKLFF
-	-	TRBV5-1	TRBJ2-7	TGCGCCAGCGCTCGAGAGGTCAAAACCTACGAGCAGTACTTC	CASAREVKTYEQYF
-	-	TRBV6-2/TRBV6-3	TRBJ2-7	TGTGCCAGCAGTTACTCTTCCCAGGTTATTACCTACGAGCAGTACTTC	CASSYSSQVITYEQYF
-	TRBD1	TRBV7-6	TRBJ1-4	TGTGCCAGCAGCCTAACGACAGGGGCAACTAATGAAAAACTGTTTTTT	CASSLTTGATNEKLFF
-	TRBD2	TRBV24-1	TRBJ2-1	TGTGCCACCAGTGGAGTTAGCGGGGGGGCCGGTGAGCAGTTCTTC	CATSGVSGGAGEQFF
-	TRBD2	TRBV4-2	TRBJ2-2	TGTGCCAGCAGCCAAGAATTAGCGGGGGCCGGGGGCACCGGGGAGCTGTTTTTT	CASSQELAGAGGTGELFF
-	-	TRBV7-2	TRBJ1-3	TGTGCCAGCAGCTTAGTAGGGGGCTCTGGAAACACCATATATTTT	CASSLVGGSGNTIYF